These 20 T cell receptor beta chains came from one sample sequenced in a study of cytomegalovirus exposure and HLA in healthy donors. The protocol was immunoSEQ multiplex PCR, while the TCRdb copy is restricted to in-frame clones and leaves out a portion. The sample includes fewer than 70,000 clones, 85% to 95% of them seen just once. Sequences were obtained from PBMCs. These receptors were taken from a woman aged 18 to 35 in good health and CMV-seropositive.

The chain joins TRBV19 to TRBJ1-5; unclear D gene. CDR3 size: 14 residues. The V and J ends lost 6 bases and 0 bases respectively, with 9 bases between them. CDR1 is LNHDA and CDR2 is SQIVND in the germline V gene (reference sequence). The CDR3 nucleotides are TGTGCCAGTAGCAGGATTTATAGCAATCAGCCCCAGCATTTT. Translation gives CASSRIYSNQPQHF.

In DNA, the CDR3 is TGTGCCAGCAGTTACTCGGAGCGGGAGGGCCCCCATGAGCAGTTCTTC. It codes for CASSYSEREGPHEQFF. The V and J genes are TRBV6-5 and TRBJ2-1; 10 nucleotides match TRBD2. The CDR3 runs 16 residues. With V trimmed by 0 bases and J by 8 bases, 7 bases remained unmatched. Germline assignment: CDR1 MNHEY and CDR2 SVGAGI.

The chain employs TRBV5-1 and TRBJ2-5; 7 nucleotides align to TRBD1. Trimming removed 0 bases from V and 6 bases from J; junction bases left unmatched: 8. Germline V gene lookup returns CDR1 SGHRS and CDR2 YFSETQ. The CDR3 loop spans 15 amino acids. This chain's CDR3 is CASSLGASGGKTQYF. The CDR3 nucleotides read TGCGCCAGCAGCTTGGGCGCTTCAGGGGGTAAGACCCAGTACTTC.

The chain has TRBV5-6 and TRBJ2-3; 12 bases fit TRBD2. The J segment lost 0 bases and the V segment lost 0 bases, leaving 5 bases of the junction unmatched. The V gene's germline CDR1 is SGHDT and CDR2 YYEEEE. The CDR3 totals 18 residues. CDR3 sequence reads: CASSLGPLAGGSTDTQYF. CDR3 bases: TGTGCCAGCAGCTTGGGGCCACTAGCGGGGGGTAGCACAGATACGCAGTATTTT.

CDR3 protein: CASSFVGDRGPKNIQYF. In DNA form, the CDR3 reads TGTGCCAGCAGCTTCGTGGGAGACAGGGGGCCCAAAAACATTCAGTACTTC. J is TRBJ2-4 and V is TRBV7-8, with 10 nucleotides matching TRBD1. V trimming: 3 bases; J trimming: 2 bases; junction bases outside the gene matches: 7. From germline, CDR1 is SGHVS and CDR2 FQNEAQ. The CDR3 sequence is 17 residues long. Full variable domain (missing parts from reference TRBV7-8 and TRBJ2-4): GAGVSQSPRYKVAKRGQDVALRCDPISGHVSLFWYQQALGQGPEFLTYFQNEAQLDKSGLPSDRFFAERPEGSVSTLKIQRTQQEDSAVYLCASSFVGDRGPKNIQYFGAGTRLSVL.

This clone was recorded only once. The chain employs TRBV6-1 and TRBJ1-1; D is possibly TRBD1 (5 bases). Trimming removed 4 bases at V and 11 bases at J, with 8 bases between. CDR1 and CDR2 from the germline V gene are MNHNS and SASEGT. The CDR3 covers 10 residues. The CDR3, as DNA: TGTGCCAGCAGTGTAGGGGTGGCTTTCTTT. This codes for CASSVGVAFF.

The chain recombines TRBV18 with TRBJ1-5; perhaps TRBD1 as D (5 bases). Trimming removed 8 bases from V and 6 bases from J, with 14 bases in between. In germline, CDR1 is KGHSH, CDR2 LQKENI. The CDR3 is made up of 13 amino acids. CDR3 loop: CASATGGIQPQHF. The CDR3 nucleotides read TGTGCCAGCGCCACCGGGGGGATTCAGCCCCAGCATTTT.

The chain carries TRBV6-6 and TRBJ2-7, with 7 bases matching TRBD1. J lost 3 bases, V lost 0 bases, and 8 bases had no gene match. The CDR3 consists of 16 residues. The V gene's germline CDR1 is MNHNY and CDR2 SVGAGI (reference sequence). In nucleotides, the CDR3 is TGTGCCAGCAGTTACTCGAGTGGGCCAGGGGGCTACGAGCAGTACTTC. Translating gives CASSYSSGPGGYEQYF.

The V and J genes are TRBV11-2 and TRBJ2-1; no clear D. CDR1 SGHAT and CDR2 FQNNGV come from the germline V gene. CDR3 length equals 15 residues. Trimming left V 1 base short and J 6 bases short, with 13 bases between. The CDR3 region is CASSLGSSLGNEQFF. CDR3 coding DNA: TGTGCCAGCAGCTTAGGTTCTAGTTTAGGCAATGAGCAGTTCTTC.

The V and J genes are TRBV7-2 and TRBJ2-7; TRBD1 might be the D (5 bases). Trimming pared 1 base from V and 0 bases from J, leaving 7 bases between. Germline loops: CDR1 SGHTA, CDR2 FQGNSA. The CDR3 contains 14 residues. CDR3 loop: CASSLVDSSYEQYF. DNA for the CDR3: TGTGCCAGCAGCTTAGTCGACAGCTCCTACGAGCAGTACTTC.

V usage is TRBV27 and J usage is TRBJ2-2; 12 nucleotides match TRBD2. The V gene end was trimmed by 3 bases and the J gene end by 8 bases; junction bases not matched to a gene: 4. The CDR3 length is 15 residues. Germline V gene lookup returns CDR1 MNHEY and CDR2 SMNVEV (reference sequence). CDR3 sequence (DNA): TGTGCCAGCAGTTTCCGACTAGCGGGAGATGGGGAGCTGTTTTTT. Protein: CASSFRLAGDGELFF.

The chain joins TRBV6-1 to TRBJ2-2; D unclear. The CDR3 sequence is 12 residues long. V lost 7 bases and J lost 4, with 7 bases in between. Germline CDR1 is MNHNS and CDR2 is SASEGT. The CDR3 spells CASKLVTGELFF. The CDR3 DNA sequence: TGTGCCAGCAAATTAGTCACCGGGGAGCTGTTTTTT.

This sequence joins TRBV5-6 and TRBJ1-6; weak D call: TRBD1 (5 bases). Trimming removed 5 bases from V and 0 bases from J, with 12 bases in between. Germline values: CDR1 SGHDT, CDR2 YYEEEE. The CDR3 consists of 16 residues. This CDR3 is CASRGGLISYNSPLHF. CDR3 nucleotides: TGTGCCAGCAGGGGGGGATTAATCTCCTATAATTCACCCCTCCACTTT.

This sequence joins TRBV7-9 and TRBJ2-6, with TRBD2 matching over 7 bases. The CDR3 has 16 amino acids. Trimming cost V 5 bases and J 2 bases; bases outside gene matches: 6. Per the germline V gene, CDR1 is SEHNR and CDR2 is FQNEAQ (reference sequence). CDR3 sequence: CASSPGLKTGANVLTF. DNA of the CDR3: TGTGCCAGCAGCCCGGGACTAAAGACTGGGGCCAACGTCCTGACTTTC.

The CDR3 here is CASSLGGRSIQYF. In DNA form, the CDR3 reads TGTGCCAGCAGCCTAGGGGGCCGATCAATTCAGTACTTC. The chain recombines TRBV11-2 with TRBJ2-4; TRBD1 aligns across 7 bases. The CDR3 has 13 amino acids. Germline loops: CDR1 SGHAT, CDR2 FQNNGV. V gave up 5 bases and J gave up 10 bases; unmatched junction bases: 8.

J is TRBJ1-5 and V is TRBV6-4; unclear D gene. The CDR3 loop spans 14 amino acids. Germline assignment: CDR1 MRHNA and CDR2 SNTAGT. V was pared by 5 bases and J by 9 bases, with 17 bases between. The CDR3 loop reads CASSPVGSPRPQHF. The DNA of the CDR3 is TGTGCCAGCAGTCCCGTGGGGAGCCCTAGGCCCCAGCATTTT.

The V gene is TRBV7-9, the J gene TRBJ2-7, with D perhaps TRBD2 (5 bases). The CDR3 runs to 11 residues. Trimming cost V 5 bases and J 7 bases, with 9 bases left between them. CDR1 is SEHNR and CDR2 is FQNEAQ in the germline V gene (reference sequence). CDR3 DNA sequence: TGTGCCAGCAGCCCGGGCGGGGAGCAGTACTTC. It yields the protein CASSPGGEQYF.

The rearrangement joins TRBV6-4 to TRBJ2-3, with 8 bases aligning to TRBD2. The germline V gene encodes CDR1 MRHNA and CDR2 SNTAGT. J was trimmed by 4 bases and V by 2 bases; bases with no gene match: 8. The CDR3 sequence is 16 residues long. The CDR3 DNA sequence: TGTGCCAGCAGTGACCCAAAGCGGGGGCCCCCAGATACGCAGTATTTT. Encoded protein: CASSDPKRGPPDTQYF.

The chain combines TRBV7-3 with TRBJ2-3; D possibly corresponds to TRBD2 (6 bases). There are 17 residues in the CDR3. The germline gives CDR1 SGHTA, CDR2 FQGTGA. V was clipped by 2 bases and J by 0 bases, with 15 bases between them. The DNA of the CDR3 is TGTGCCAGCAGCTTATTTGCCGCTAGCGATAGCACAGATACGCAGTATTTT. It is translated as CASSLFAASDSTDTQYF.

The rearrangement uses TRBV4-1 and TRBJ1-1; D is unresolved. The CDR3 spans 13 residues. CDR1 is MGHRA, CDR2 YSYEKL, per germline. With 4 bases removed from V and 8 bases from J, the gap between germline ends came to 14 bases. This chain's CDR3 is CASSLPPAGEAFF. CDR3 in DNA: TGCGCCAGCAGCCTCCCGCCGGCGGGAGAAGCTTTCTTT.